This entry describes one T cell receptor (beta chain). As yet, its antigen is unknown. This entry is derived from a study of cytomegalovirus exposure and HLA in healthy donors. General study points: Cytomegalovirus association was assigned to about 150 TCR beta chains.

Clones were sequenced by immunoSEQ multiplex PCR, and TCRdb holds only the in-frame ones, with some missing. This table has approximately 160,000 clones, roughly nine tenths appearing once. Sequencing input: PBMCs. The TCR was taken from a woman under 30 in good health and CMV-seropositive.

DNA for the CDR3: TGCGCCAGCAGCGGAGGTTTTGTGTACCAAGAGACCCAGTACTTC. Its protein is CASSGGFVYQETQYF. The chain joins TRBV5-1 to TRBJ2-5; the D gene is possibly TRBD2 (5 bases). Germline-derived CDR1 and CDR2 are SGHRS and YFSETQ. V shed 4 bases and J shed 0 bases, with 13 bases lying between them. The CDR3 consists of 15 residues.